These 31 T cell receptor delta chains share one sample of origin, sequenced in a study of gamma-delta chains in newborns, infants, children. TCRdb fed the reads into CATT to redo clone calling. The repertoire holds 1,500 to 2,500 delta-chain clones, with 3% as singletons. Input material: blood. These TCRs come from a child in good health.

This clone has only a few counts. The V gene is TRDV1, the J gene TRDJ1; 10 bases line up with TRDD3. V shed 3 bases, J shed 0 bases, and the junction held 10 bases outside the gene matches. The germline gives CDR1 TSWWSYY, CDR2 QGS. This CDR3 is 18 amino acids long. The CDR3 reads CALGEMVGGYGHTDKLIF. The DNA of the CDR3 is TGTGCTCTTGGGGAGATGGTAGGGGGATACGGGCACACCGATAAACTCATCTTT.

Relative to its sample, this clone is large. The rearrangement joins TRDV2 to TRDJ1; D might be TRDD3 (5 bases). The germline CDR1 and CDR2 sequences are GEAIGNYY and EKD. The CDR3 spans 16 residues. Trimming left V 0 bases short and J 3 bases short, with 16 bases between. As DNA, the CDR3 is TGTGCCTGTGACACCGTCGGGGACCCGCACGCCGATAAACTCATCTTT. It codes for CACDTVGDPHADKLIF.

This clone is medium-sized in the sample. A junction boundary mismatches the germline segment, possibly from a read error. The rearrangement uses TRDV2 and TRDJ2, with 8 bases lining up with TRDD3. The CDR3 sequence is 15 residues long. Germline CDR1 reads GEAIGNYY; CDR2 reads EKD. CDR3 in amino acids: CACDTIGIRTAQPFF. CDR3 sequence (DNA): TGTGCCTGTGACACCATCGGGATACGGACAGCACAACCCTTCTTT.

This clone is labeled as large. The chain is built from TRDV2 and TRDJ1; 7 nucleotides agree with TRDD2. With V trimmed by 1 base and J by 5 bases, 21 bases remained unmatched. The CDR3 is made up of 19 amino acids. Looked up from germline, CDR1 is GEAIGNYY and CDR2 is EKD. The CDR3 DNA is TGTGCCTGTGACACGCTATGGCCTTCCTCGGTTGACGGGGAGGATAAACTCATCTTT. Residues: CACDTLWPSSVDGEDKLIF.

This clone showed up just a few times. A much larger clonotype is one base distant, so this may be a read error. The chain couples TRDV2 to TRDJ1; D is ambiguous. CDR1 and CDR2 (germline): GEAIGNYY, EKD. Trimming shortened V by 0 bases and J by 3 bases, and 10 bases separated the two germline ends. The CDR3 length is 14 residues. CDR3 sequence (DNA): TGTGCCTGTGACACCGTGGGAGACGCCGATAAACTCATCTTT. Amino acids: CACDTVGDADKLIF.

This clone was seen a handful of times. Just one base apart from a much larger clone, this may be a read error. The chain combines TRDV2 with TRDJ1; 11 bases agree with TRDD3. This CDR3 spans 18 amino acids. CDR1 and CDR2 (germline): GEAIGNYY, EKD. The V gene end was trimmed by 2 bases and the J gene end by 2 bases; junction bases not matched to a gene: 12. The CDR3 reads CACDRLLGDMGKTDKLIF. Here the CDR3 DNA reads TGTGCCTGTGACAGGCTACTGGGGGATATGGGGAAGACCGATAAACTCATCTTT.

This clone appeared once. A read error is likely here: a far larger clone is one base away. The rearrangement joins TRDV2 to TRDJ1; 13 bases line up with TRDD3. The J gene was missing in TCRdb and was found by matching the end of the DNA to germline. V dropped 3 bases and J dropped 5; count of bases not matched to a gene: 11. There are 17 residues in the CDR3. The germline CDR1 and CDR2 sequences are GEAIGNYY and EKD. CDR3 residues: CACDSLLGDTHQDKLIF. The CDR3, as DNA: TGTGCCTGTGACTCCTTACTGGGGGATACGCACCAGGATAAACTCATCTTT.

This clone is termed large. Distinct nucleotide sequences in the sample also encode this CDR3. The J gene is TRDJ1, the V gene TRDV2; 12 bases align to TRDD3. Trimming took 2 bases from V and 4 from J; bases not matched to a gene: 4. The CDR3 runs to 15 residues. From germline, CDR1 is GEAIGNYY and CDR2 EKD. Here the CDR3 DNA reads TGTGCCTGTGACAGGCTGGGGGATACGGTCGATAAACTCATCTTT. The encoded protein is CACDRLGDTVDKLIF.

This clone occurred a few times. The likely explanation is a read error, given a far larger clone one base away. The identical CDR3 is also encoded by other nucleotide sequences in the sample. The chain couples TRDV2 to TRDJ1, with 9 bases matching TRDD3. V was clipped by 0 bases and J by 0 bases; unmatched bases: 13. Looked up from germline, CDR1 is GEAIGNYY and CDR2 is EKD. This CDR3 spans 19 amino acids. The CDR3 region is CACDTVPVLGDDNTDKLIF. Here the CDR3 DNA reads TGTGCCTGTGACACCGTGCCTGTACTGGGGGACGATAACACCGATAAACTCATCTTT.

This clone was recorded a few times. A much larger clone lies one base from this, so it may be a read error. This chain joins TRDV2 and TRDJ1, with TRDD3 matching 7 bases. Germline assignment: CDR1 GEAIGNYY and CDR2 EKD. V lost 3 bases to trimming and J lost 8 bases; unmatched junction nucleotides: 23. This CDR3 contains 18 residues. Written as DNA, the CDR3 is TGTGCCTGTGACTCACTCTCTACTACTGGGGAACCTCACGGGAAACTCATCTTT. The encoded protein is CACDSLSTTGEPHGKLIF.

Of note for this clone: This is likely an artifact of a read error, given a far larger clone one base away. The chain employs TRDV1 and TRDJ1; 13 bases line up with TRDD3. Here the J gene came from matching the DNA to germline, since TCRdb omits it. Germline V gives CDR1 TSWWSYY, CDR2 QGS. J was trimmed by 0 bases and V by 4 bases; bases with no gene match: 26. The CDR3 has 24 amino acids. In DNA, the CDR3 is TGTGCTCTTGGGGCGACGTACTATCCGGCCTTTGACTGGGGGATACGCGCTTACACCGATAAACTCATCTTT. It yields the protein CALGATYYPAFDWGIRAYTDKLIF.

This clone was seen more than once but under ten times. Since a far larger clone is one base different, this is likely a read error. The chain links TRDV2 to TRDJ1; D uncertain. The CDR3 totals 14 residues. Germline V gene lookup returns CDR1 GEAIGNYY and CDR2 EKD. The CDR3 region has the DNA TGTGCCCGTGACCCCGTTCTTAACACCGATAAACTCATCTTT. Its protein is CARDPVLNTDKLIF.

In the case of this clone: A read error is possible here, since a much larger clone lies one base away. J is TRDJ1 and V is TRDV1; 9 bases agree with TRDD3. The CDR3 sequence is 19 residues long. V shed 3 bases, J shed 3 bases, and the junction held 17 bases outside the gene matches. Germline lookup yields CDR1 TSWWSYY and CDR2 QGS. Written as DNA, the CDR3 is TGTGCTCTTGGGGACCTCATTCCCCACCGGGGGATACCCCCCGATAAACTCATCTTT. Protein sequence: CALGDLIPHRGIPPDKLIF.

By its share, this clone is large (0.1 to 1%). The chain has TRDV2 and TRDJ1; the match to TRDD3 covers 7 bases. Per the germline V gene, CDR1 is GEAIGNYY and CDR2 is EKD. The CDR3 length is 19 residues. V dropped 0 bases and J dropped 0; count of bases not matched to a gene: 15. CDR3 in DNA: TGTGCCTGTGACACCGTATCGATTACTGGGGTCGAGTACACCGATAAACTCATCTTT. This codes for CACDTVSITGVEYTDKLIF.

Comments on this clone: With only one base between it and a far larger clone, this is likely a read error. The same CDR3 can be traced to other DNA sequences in this sample. The chain carries TRDV2 and TRDJ1; 7 bases line up with TRDD3. Germline CDR1 GEAIGNYY, CDR2 EKD. The CDR3 length is 19 residues. Germline trimming cut 0 bases from V and 3 bases from J; bases unmatched to any gene: 18. In nucleotides, the CDR3 is TGTGCCTGTGACACCGTCGGGATGGGGGACTTCAAGTTGGCCGATAAACTCATCTTT. Its translation: CACDTVGMGDFKLADKLIF.

In regard to this clone: This likely traces to a read error, being one base from a far larger clone. Other nucleotide sequences from this sample produce the same CDR3. The V gene is TRDV2, the J gene TRDJ1; TRDD3 matches 10 bases. V shed 3 bases and J 0 bases; nucleotides not matched to a gene: 15. CDR1 is GEAIGNYY, CDR2 EKD, per germline. CDR3 size: 19 residues. The CDR3 nucleotides read TGTGCCTGTGACGCTGTCGTACTGGGGGATCTTCTACACACCGATAAACTCATCTTT. This encodes CACDAVVLGDLLHTDKLIF.

This clone was observed a few times. The chain carries TRDV2 and TRDJ1, with TRDD3 matching 13 bases. J lost 1 base, V lost 0 bases, and 7 bases had no gene match. The CDR3 loop spans 18 amino acids. CDR1 and CDR2 from the germline V gene are GEAIGNYY and EKD. Here the CDR3 reads CACDTLLGDTYGTDKLIF. The DNA of the CDR3 is TGTGCCTGTGACACCTTACTGGGGGATACGTATGGCACCGATAAACTCATCTTT.

This clone was detected a few times. Being one base from a much bigger clone, this may be a read error. Distinct nucleotide sequences in the sample also encode this CDR3. V is TRDV3 and J is TRDJ1; 7 nucleotides match TRDD3. With V trimmed by 5 bases and J by 4 bases, 10 bases remained unmatched. Germline V gene data show CDR1 as TVYSNPD and CDR2 as GDNSRS (reference sequence). The CDR3 spans 13 residues. The CDR3, as DNA: TGTGCCCTGATTTGGGGGAGTAACGATAAACTCATCTTT. The encoded protein is CALIWGSNDKLIF.

This clone was seen only a few times. A far larger clone is off by one base, so a read error is likely. The V gene is TRDV2, the J gene TRDJ1, with D perhaps TRDD3 (5 bases). The length of the CDR3 is 17 residues. V was clipped by 6 bases and J by 0 bases, with 22 bases between them. Germline loops: CDR1 GEAIGNYY, CDR2 EKD. In nucleotides, the CDR3 is TGTGCCTGTTCCCAACTGGAGGATGGATGGTACACCGATAAACTCATCTTT. Translation gives CACSQLEDGWYTDKLIF.

This clone was counted a few times. This likely traces to a read error, being one base from a far larger clone. Distinct nucleotide sequences in the sample also encode this CDR3. J is TRDJ1 and V is TRDV2; 9 bases align to TRDD3. The V gene's germline CDR1 is GEAIGNYY and CDR2 EKD. This CDR3 spans 19 amino acids. V shed 1 base, J shed 0 bases, and the junction held 14 bases outside the gene matches. CDR3 in DNA: TGTGCCTGTGACACAGTACCTGTACTGGGGGACGATAACACCGATAAACTCATCTTT. Translated: CACDTVPVLGDDNTDKLIF.

Concerning this clone: A much larger clonotype is one base distant, so this may be a read error. Different DNA sequences within this sample yield the same CDR3. This chain joins TRDV2 and TRDJ1, with D perhaps TRDD3 (6 bases). Germline values: CDR1 GEAIGNYY, CDR2 EKD. Between the trimmed V and J ends, which lost 1 base and 4 bases, there was a span of 12 bases. The CDR3 has 14 amino acids. This chain's CDR3 is CACDTLGDGDKLIF. DNA for the CDR3: TGTGCCTGTGACACTCTAGGGGATGGCGATAAACTCATCTTT.

As to this clone: With a much larger clone just one base away, this may be a read error. The J gene is TRDJ1, the V gene TRDV1, with a tentative D call TRDD2 (7 bases). Germline V CDR1 and CDR2: TSWWSYY, QGS. This CDR3 has 19 amino acids. Trimming left V 4 bases short and J 1 base short, with 25 bases between. The DNA for the CDR3 is TGTGCTCTTGGGGCCGGGTTTTCCTACCACGCGGATACCACCGATAAACTCATCTTT. As protein: CALGAGFSYHADTTDKLIF.

This clone is medium-sized (0.01 to 0.1%) in the sample. Different DNA sequences within this sample yield the same CDR3. V and J are TRDV1 and TRDJ1; D assignment may be TRDD2 or TRDD3 (8 bases each). The CDR3 is made up of 19 amino acids. V was trimmed by 4 bases and J by 2 bases, leaving 26 bases between them. Germline loops: CDR1 TSWWSYY, CDR2 QGS. CDR3 loop: CALGVGLPSTGGFTDKLIF. CDR3 nucleotides: TGTGCTCTTGGGGTAGGCCTTCCTAGTACTGGGGGGTTTACCGATAAACTCATCTTT.

Notes on this clone: This may come from a read error, since a much larger clone is one base off. This specimen includes other DNA sequences encoding the same CDR3. The chain employs TRDV2 and TRDJ1, with D possibly TRDD3 on 6 matching bases. Germline V gives CDR1 GEAIGNYY, CDR2 EKD. This CDR3 contains 22 residues. CDR3 in DNA: TGTGCCTGTGACCCGCTTCGGGCGGACAACGTACTGGGTTGGGGTCGAACCGATAAACTCATATTT. It is translated as CACDPLRADNVLGWGRTDKLIF.

In this sample, this clone is large (0.1 to 1%). This same CDR3 is encoded by further DNA sequences in the sample. The genes are TRDV2 and TRDJ1; 11 bases agree with TRDD3. Germline V lookup: CDR1 GEAIGNYY, CDR2 EKD. V lost 3 bases and J lost 0; bases outside the gene matches: 17. This CDR3 comprises 20 residues. The CDR3 is CACDRVLGDKHQKYTDKLIF. Here the CDR3 DNA reads TGTGCCTGTGACCGCGTACTGGGGGATAAACACCAAAAGTACACCGATAAACTCATCTTT.

This clone was observed a few times. TCRdb attributes to this sequence the protein of a much larger clone, which differs from the DNA translation at residue 19; a read error is likely, and the protein displayed is translated from the DNA. The chain links TRDV2 to TRDJ3, with TRDD3 identical over 10 bases. Germline assignment: CDR1 GEAIGNYY and CDR2 EKD. There are 21 residues in the CDR3. The CDR3 reads CACDTAGNGGYFSWDTRQTFF. The DNA for the CDR3 is TGTGCCTGTGACACCGCTGGTAATGGGGGATACTTCTCCTGGGACACCCGACAGACGTTTTTC.

With respect to this clone: Being one base from a much bigger clone, this may be a read error. The sample has other DNA sequences that encode this CDR3 too. The chain links TRDV2 to TRDJ1; 10 nucleotides match TRDD3. The V and J ends lost 7 bases and 0 bases, in that order; junction bases with no gene match: 16. CDR1 and CDR2 (germline): GEAIGNYY, EKD. The CDR3 is 18 amino acids. The CDR3 is CACSFIGTGGSHTDKLIF. CDR3 DNA: TGTGCCTGCTCCTTTATCGGTACTGGGGGATCCCACACCGATAAACTCATCTTT.

Note on this clone: A far larger clone is one nucleotide away, so this likely arose from a read error. The gene calls are TRDV2 and TRDJ3; D might be TRDD3 (5 bases). The CDR3 covers 22 residues. Germline-derived CDR1 and CDR2 are GEAIGNYY and EKD. DNA for the CDR3: TGTGCCCGTGACACCGTGCAAAGCGGTGTGGAGGGGGCACCCTGGGACACCCGACAGATGTTTTTC. It is translated as CARDTVQSGVEGAPWDTRQMFF.

This chain joins TRDV1 and TRDJ1, with a weak D call TRDD3 (5 bases). Germline V gene sequence: CDR1 TSWWSYY, CDR2 QGS. The CDR3 sequence is 23 residues long. Trimming pared 2 bases from V and 0 bases from J, leaving 34 bases between. This CDR3 reads CALGEEGVRRALGLISYTDKLIF. CDR3 DNA sequence: TGTGCTCTTGGGGAAGAAGGGGTCAGGAGGGCATTGGGGCTTATTTCTTACACCGATAAACTCATCTTT.

Remarks on this clone: A much more abundant neighbour one base away suggests this may be a read error. The chain links TRDV2 to TRDJ1; D gene ambiguous. The CDR3 spans 14 residues. The germline CDR1 and CDR2 sequences are GEAIGNYY and EKD. The CDR3 DNA reads as TGTGCCCGTGACACGCTGGAGAACACCGATAAACTCATCTTT. This encodes CARDTLENTDKLIF.

This clone counts as medium-sized (0.01 to 0.1%). The V gene is TRDV2, the J gene TRDJ1; TRDD3 matches 9 bases. Losses at the gene ends were 5 bases for V and 4 bases for J; bases not matched to a gene: 7. This CDR3 spans 14 amino acids. Germline assignment: CDR1 GEAIGNYY and CDR2 EKD. The CDR3 sequence: CACGTLGDGDKLIF. The CDR3 bases are TGTGCCTGTGGCACTCTGGGGGATGGCGATAAACTCATCTTT.